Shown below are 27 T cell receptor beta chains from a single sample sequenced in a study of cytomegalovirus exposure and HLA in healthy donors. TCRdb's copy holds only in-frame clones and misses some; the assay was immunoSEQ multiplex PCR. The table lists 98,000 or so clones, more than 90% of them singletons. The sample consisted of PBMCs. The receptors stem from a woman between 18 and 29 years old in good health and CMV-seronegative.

The CDR3 region has the DNA TGTGCCAGCAGCTTAGGGGGGCTTGAAGCTTTCTTT. This sequence encodes CASSLGGLEAFF. This rearrangement joins TRBV7-2 to TRBJ1-1, with D perhaps matching TRBD1 (6 bases). Germline CDR1 is SGHTA and CDR2 is FQGNSA. This CDR3 is 12 amino acids long. Trimming shortened V by 1 base and J by 7 bases, and 7 bases separated the two germline ends.

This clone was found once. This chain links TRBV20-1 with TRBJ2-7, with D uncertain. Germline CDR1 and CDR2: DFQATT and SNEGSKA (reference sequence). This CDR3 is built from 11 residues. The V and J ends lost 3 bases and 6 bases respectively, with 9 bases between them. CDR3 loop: CSASFPGEQYF. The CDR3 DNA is TGCAGTGCTAGTTTCCCCGGCGAGCAGTACTTC.

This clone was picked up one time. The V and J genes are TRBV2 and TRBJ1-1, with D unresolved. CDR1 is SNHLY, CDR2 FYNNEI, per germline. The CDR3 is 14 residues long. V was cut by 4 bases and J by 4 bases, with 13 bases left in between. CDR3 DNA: TGTGCCAGCAGTGTTGCGGTTGTAGGCACTGAAGCTTTCTTT. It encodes CASSVAVVGTEAFF.

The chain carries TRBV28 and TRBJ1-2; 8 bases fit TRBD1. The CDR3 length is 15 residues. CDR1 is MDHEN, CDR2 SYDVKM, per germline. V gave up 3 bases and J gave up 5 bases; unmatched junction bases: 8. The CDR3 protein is CASSFGAGGDYGYTF. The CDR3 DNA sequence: TGTGCCAGCAGTTTCGGTGCAGGGGGCGATTATGGCTACACCTTC.

Written as DNA, the CDR3 is TGTGCCAGCAGCGTAGGGGCGCGAGGCTACACCTTC. Protein: CASSVGARGYTF. The chain joins TRBV9 to TRBJ1-2; D unresolved. There are 12 residues in the CDR3. V was cut by 0 bases and J by 8 bases, with 8 bases left in between. Germline CDR1 and CDR2: SGDLS and YYNGEE.

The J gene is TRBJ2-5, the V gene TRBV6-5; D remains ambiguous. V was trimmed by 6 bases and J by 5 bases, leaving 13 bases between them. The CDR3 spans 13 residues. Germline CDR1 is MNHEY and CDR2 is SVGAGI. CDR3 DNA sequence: TGTGCCAGCAGAGCCATCCTCCGGGAGACCCAGTACTTC. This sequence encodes CASRAILRETQYF.

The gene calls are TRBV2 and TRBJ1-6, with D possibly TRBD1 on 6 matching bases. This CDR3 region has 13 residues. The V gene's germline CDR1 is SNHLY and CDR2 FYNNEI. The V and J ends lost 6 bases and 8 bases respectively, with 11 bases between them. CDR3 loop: CASSRTAHSPLHF. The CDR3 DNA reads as TGTGCCAGCAGCCGGACAGCACATTCACCCCTCCACTTT.

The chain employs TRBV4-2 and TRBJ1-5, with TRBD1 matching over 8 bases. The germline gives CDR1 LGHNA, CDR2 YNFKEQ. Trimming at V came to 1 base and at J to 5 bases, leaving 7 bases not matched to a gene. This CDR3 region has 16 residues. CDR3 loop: CASSQVDREGDQPQHF. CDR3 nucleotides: TGTGCCAGCAGCCAAGTGGACAGGGAAGGGGATCAGCCCCAGCATTTT.

CDR3 sequence reads: CASSSLGRIGAGGYTF. The CDR3 bases are TGTGCCAGCAGCTCACTGGGGAGGATAGGGGCCGGTGGCTACACCTTC. This rearrangement joins TRBV11-2 to TRBJ1-2; a possible D gene is TRBD1 (5 bases). CDR1 and CDR2 (germline): SGHAT, FQNNGV. This CDR3 spans 16 amino acids. V lost 4 bases, J lost 7 bases, and 22 bases lay in between. The entire variable domain, with the rest obtained from reference TRBV11-2 and TRBJ1-2, is as follows: EAGVAQSPRYKIIEKRQSVAFWCNPISGHATLYWYQQILGQGPKLLIQFQNNGVVDDSQLPKDRFSAERLKGVDSTLKIQPAKLEDSAVYLCASSSLGRIGAGGYTFGSGTRLTVV.

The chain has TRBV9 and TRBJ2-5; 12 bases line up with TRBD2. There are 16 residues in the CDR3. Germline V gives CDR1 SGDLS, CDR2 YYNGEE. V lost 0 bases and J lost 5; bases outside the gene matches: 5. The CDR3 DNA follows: TGTGCCAGCAGCGTAGGTCCTAGCGGGGGGGAGGAGACCCAGTACTTC. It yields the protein CASSVGPSGGEETQYF.

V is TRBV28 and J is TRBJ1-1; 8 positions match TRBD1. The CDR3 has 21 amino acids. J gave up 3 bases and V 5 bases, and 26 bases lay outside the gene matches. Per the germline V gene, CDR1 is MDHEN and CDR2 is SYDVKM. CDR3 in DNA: TGTGCCAGCAGTCAGTTTTCTGCGGGTTCGGACAGGGCGGGGCCTGACACTGAAGCTTTCTTT. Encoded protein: CASSQFSAGSDRAGPDTEAFF. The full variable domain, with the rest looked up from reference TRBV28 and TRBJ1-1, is DVKVTQSSRYLVKRTGEKVFLECVQDMDHENMFWYRQDPGLGLRLIYFSYDVKMKEKGDIPEGYSVSREKKERFSLILESASTNQTSMYLCASSQFSAGSDRAGPDTEAFFGQGTRLTVV.

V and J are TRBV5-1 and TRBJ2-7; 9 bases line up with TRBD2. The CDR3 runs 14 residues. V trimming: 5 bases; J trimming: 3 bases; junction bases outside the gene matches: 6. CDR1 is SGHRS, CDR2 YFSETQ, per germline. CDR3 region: CASRAASGVYEQYF. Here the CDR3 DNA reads TGCGCCAGCAGGGCGGCTAGCGGGGTCTACGAGCAGTACTTC.

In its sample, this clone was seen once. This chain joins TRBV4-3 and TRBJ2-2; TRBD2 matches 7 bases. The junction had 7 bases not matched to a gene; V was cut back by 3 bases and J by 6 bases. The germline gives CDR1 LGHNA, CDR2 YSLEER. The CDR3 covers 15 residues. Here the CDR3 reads CASSHAGDLSGELFF. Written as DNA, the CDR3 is TGCGCCAGCAGCCATGCGGGGGATTTGTCCGGGGAGCTGTTTTTT.

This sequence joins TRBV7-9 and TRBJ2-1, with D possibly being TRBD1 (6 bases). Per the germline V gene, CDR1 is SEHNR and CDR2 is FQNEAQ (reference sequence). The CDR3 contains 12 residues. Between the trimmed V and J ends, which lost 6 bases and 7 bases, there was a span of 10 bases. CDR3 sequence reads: CASSTQGNEQFF. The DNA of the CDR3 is TGTGCCAGCAGTACCCAGGGGAATGAGCAGTTCTTC.

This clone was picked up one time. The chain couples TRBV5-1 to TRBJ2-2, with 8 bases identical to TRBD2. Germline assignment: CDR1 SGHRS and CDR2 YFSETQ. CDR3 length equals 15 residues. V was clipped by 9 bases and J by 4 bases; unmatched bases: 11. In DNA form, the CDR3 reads TGCGCCACCTCCCTCGGGGGGGCCGGCACCGGGGAGCTGTTTTTT. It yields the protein CATSLGGAGTGELFF. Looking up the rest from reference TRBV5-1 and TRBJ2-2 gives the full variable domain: KAGVTQTPRYLIKTRGQQVTLSCSPISGHRSVSWYQQTPGQGLQFLFEYFSETQRNKGNFPGRFSGRQFSNSRSEMNVSTLELGDSALYLCATSLGGAGTGELFFGEGSRLTVL.

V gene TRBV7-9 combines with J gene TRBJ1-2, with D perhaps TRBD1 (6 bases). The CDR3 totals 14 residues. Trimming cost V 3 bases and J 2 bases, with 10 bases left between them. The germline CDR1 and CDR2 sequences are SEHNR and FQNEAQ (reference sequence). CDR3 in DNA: TGTGCCAGCAGCTTCTTGGACAGAAACTATGGCTACACCTTC. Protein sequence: CASSFLDRNYGYTF.

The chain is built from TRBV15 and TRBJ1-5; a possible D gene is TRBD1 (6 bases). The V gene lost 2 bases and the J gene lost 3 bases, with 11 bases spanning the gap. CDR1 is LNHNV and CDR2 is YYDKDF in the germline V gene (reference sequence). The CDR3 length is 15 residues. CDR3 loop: CATSRTRQANQPQHF. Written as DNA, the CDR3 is TGTGCCACCAGCAGAACCAGACAGGCCAATCAGCCCCAGCATTTT.

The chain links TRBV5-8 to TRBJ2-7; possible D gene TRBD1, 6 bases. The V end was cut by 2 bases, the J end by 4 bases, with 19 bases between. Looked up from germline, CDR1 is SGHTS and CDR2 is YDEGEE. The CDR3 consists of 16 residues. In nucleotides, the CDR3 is TGTGCCAGCAGCTTCTACAGGACAGACTTCGTTTACGAGCAGTACTTC. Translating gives CASSFYRTDFVYEQYF.

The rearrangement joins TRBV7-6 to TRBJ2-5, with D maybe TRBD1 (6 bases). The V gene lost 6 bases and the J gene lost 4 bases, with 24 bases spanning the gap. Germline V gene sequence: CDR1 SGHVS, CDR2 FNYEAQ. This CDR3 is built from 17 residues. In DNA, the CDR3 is TGTGCCAGCAGAACATACCAGGGGAATTCGGTATTAGAGACCCAGTACTTC. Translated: CASRTYQGNSVLETQYF. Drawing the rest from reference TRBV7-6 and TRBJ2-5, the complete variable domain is GAGVSQSPRYKVTKRGQDVALRCDPISGHVSLYWYRQALGQGPEFLTYFNYEAQQDKSGLPNDRFSAERPEGSISTLTIQRTEQRDSAMYRCASRTYQGNSVLETQYFGPGTRLLVL.

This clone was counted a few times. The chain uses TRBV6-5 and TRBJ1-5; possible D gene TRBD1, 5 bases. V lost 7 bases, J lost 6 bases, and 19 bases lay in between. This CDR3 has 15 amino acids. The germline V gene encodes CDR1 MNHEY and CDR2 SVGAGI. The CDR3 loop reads CASTLGEGEGQPQHF. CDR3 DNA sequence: TGTGCCAGCACCCTGGGGGAGGGAGAGGGTCAGCCCCAGCATTTT.

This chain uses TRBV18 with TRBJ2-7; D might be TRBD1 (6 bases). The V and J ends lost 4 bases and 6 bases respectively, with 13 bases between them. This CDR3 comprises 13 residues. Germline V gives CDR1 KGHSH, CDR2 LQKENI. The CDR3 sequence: CASSRAGAGEQYF. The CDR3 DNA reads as TGTGCCAGCTCACGGGCAGGGGCCGGCGAGCAGTACTTC.

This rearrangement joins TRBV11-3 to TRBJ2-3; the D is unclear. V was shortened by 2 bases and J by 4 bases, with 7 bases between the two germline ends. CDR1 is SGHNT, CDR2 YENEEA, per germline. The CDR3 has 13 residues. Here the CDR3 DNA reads TGTGCCAGCAGCTTATATTTCGCAGATACGCAGTATTTT. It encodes CASSLYFADTQYF.

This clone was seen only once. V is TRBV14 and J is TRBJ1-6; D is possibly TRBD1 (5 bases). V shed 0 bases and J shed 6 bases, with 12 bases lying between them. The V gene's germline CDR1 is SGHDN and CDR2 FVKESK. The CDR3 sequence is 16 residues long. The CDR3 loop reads CASSQDRGSTNSPLHF. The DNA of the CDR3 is TGTGCCAGCAGCCAAGATCGGGGGAGTACTAATTCACCCCTCCACTTT.

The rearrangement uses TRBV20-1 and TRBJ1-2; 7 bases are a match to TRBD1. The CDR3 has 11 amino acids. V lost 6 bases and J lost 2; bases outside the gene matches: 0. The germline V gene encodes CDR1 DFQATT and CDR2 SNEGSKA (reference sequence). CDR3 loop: CSATGNYGYTF. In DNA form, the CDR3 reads TGCAGTGCGACAGGGAACTATGGCTACACCTTC.

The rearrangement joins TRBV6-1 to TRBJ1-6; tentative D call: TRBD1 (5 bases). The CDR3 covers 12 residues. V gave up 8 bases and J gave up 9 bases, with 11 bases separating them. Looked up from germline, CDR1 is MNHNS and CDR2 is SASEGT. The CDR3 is CASLLGASPLHF. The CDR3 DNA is TGTGCCAGCCTGCTAGGGGCTTCACCCCTCCACTTT.

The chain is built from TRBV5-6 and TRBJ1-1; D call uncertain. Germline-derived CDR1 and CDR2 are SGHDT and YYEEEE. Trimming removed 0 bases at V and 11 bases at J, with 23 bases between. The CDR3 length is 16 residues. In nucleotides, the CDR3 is TGTGCCAGCAGCTTGGCCCGGGAAGCTGGAATCGGGGATGCTTTCTTT. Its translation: CASSLAREAGIGDAFF.

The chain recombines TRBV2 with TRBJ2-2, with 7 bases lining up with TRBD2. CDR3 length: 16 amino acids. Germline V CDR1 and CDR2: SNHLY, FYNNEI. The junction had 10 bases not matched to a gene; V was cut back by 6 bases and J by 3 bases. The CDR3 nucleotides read TGTGCCAGCAGGGAGAGACTAGCTTTAGACACCGGGGAGCTGTTTTTT. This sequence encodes CASRERLALDTGELFF.